The 30 T cell receptor beta chains below come from one sample, sequenced in a study of cytomegalovirus exposure and HLA in healthy donors. It was with 60 Vbeta and 13 Jbeta primers that the PCR ran. Only in-frame clones appear in the TCRdb table, and some are missing; sequencing was by immunoSEQ multiplex PCR. Of 110,000 or so clones listed, roughly 15% are singletons. Sequenced input: PBMCs. The receptors derive from a female donor in good health and CMV-seronegative.

The chain couples TRBV6-5 to TRBJ1-1, with D maybe TRBD1 (5 bases). Germline loops: CDR1 MNHEY, CDR2 SVGAGI. The CDR3 contains 13 residues. Deletions cut 7 bases from V and 1 base from J, with 10 bases between. DNA of the CDR3: TGTGCCAGCATCGGACATAAGAACACTGAAGCTTTCTTT. Translated, it gives CASIGHKNTEAFF.

This clone has a handful of counts. This chain joins TRBV7-2 and TRBJ2-7; 7 positions match TRBD2. CDR1 is SGHTA and CDR2 is FQGNSA in the germline V gene. Trimming removed 5 bases from V and 2 bases from J; junction bases left unmatched: 3. CDR3 length: 13 amino acids. CDR3 region: CASSSGNTYEQYF. The CDR3 DNA reads TGTGCCAGCAGCAGCGGGAATACCTACGAGCAGTACTTC.

The chain combines TRBV28 with TRBJ2-3, with 9 nucleotides matching TRBD2. Trimming took 4 bases from V and 4 from J; bases not matched to a gene: 6. Germline CDR1 MDHEN, CDR2 SYDVKM. This CDR3 contains 15 residues. The CDR3 spells CASSSPSGNADTQYF. The CDR3 DNA follows: TGTGCCAGCAGTTCCCCTAGCGGGAACGCAGATACGCAGTATTTT. Looking up the rest from reference TRBV28 and TRBJ2-3 gives the full variable domain: DVKVTQSSRYLVKRTGEKVFLECVQDMDHENMFWYRQDPGLGLRLIYFSYDVKMKEKGDIPEGYSVSREKKERFSLILESASTNQTSMYLCASSSPSGNADTQYFGPGTRLTVL.

This clone came up a few times. This rearrangement joins TRBV4-3 to TRBJ2-1; D may be TRBD2 (5 bases). CDR3 size: 16 residues. Trimming removed 0 bases from V and 7 bases from J, with 16 bases in between. CDR1 is LGHNA and CDR2 is YSLEER in the germline V gene. This CDR3 reads CASSQDVASRLNEQFF. The DNA for the CDR3 is TGCGCCAGCAGCCAAGATGTTGCGAGCCGACTAAATGAGCAGTTCTTC.

The chain employs TRBV5-8 and TRBJ2-5; D is unclear. The J call is in doubt because the DNA end fits TRBJ2-7 better. Germline values: CDR1 SGHTS, CDR2 YDEGEE. The CDR3 contains 12 residues. This CDR3 is CASSSSWYEQYF. As DNA, the CDR3 is TGTGCCAGCAGCTCATCGTGGTACGAGCAGTACTTC.

The V and J genes are TRBV6-6 and TRBJ1-4; TRBD1 is a possible D gene (5 bases). Germline assignment: CDR1 MNHNY and CDR2 SVGAGI (reference sequence). The CDR3 runs 12 residues. Deletions cut 6 bases from V and 6 bases from J, with 8 bases between. CDR3 in amino acids: CASRGRDEKLFF. The CDR3 region has the DNA TGTGCCAGCAGGGGGCGAGATGAAAAACTGTTTTTT.

The table lists this clone with a count of one. This rearrangement joins TRBV28 to TRBJ1-2, with 8 positions matching TRBD1. Germline CDR1 is MDHEN and CDR2 is SYDVKM. V lost 5 bases and J lost 4; bases outside the gene matches: 6. This CDR3 is built from 14 residues. The CDR3 protein is CASSRTGWAYGYTF. CDR3 sequence (DNA): TGTGCCAGCAGTCGGACAGGGTGGGCCTATGGCTACACCTTC.

CDR3 bases: TGTGCCAGCAGCGTAGCTACGACTAGCTACGAGCAGTACTTC. Translating gives CASSVATTSYEQYF. The chain carries TRBV9 and TRBJ2-7; tentatively, D is TRBD2 (6 bases). CDR3 length equals 14 residues. Germline V gives CDR1 SGDLS, CDR2 YYNGEE. V shed 0 bases and J shed 3 bases, with 10 bases lying between them.

This chain links TRBV11-2 with TRBJ2-5; weak D call: TRBD1 (5 bases). This CDR3 region has 14 residues. Looked up from germline, CDR1 is SGHAT and CDR2 is FQNNGV. The V and J ends lost 1 base and 5 bases respectively, with 11 bases between them. The CDR3 coding sequence is TGTGCCAGCAGCTTAGTGGCAGGGCCGGAGACCCAGTACTTC. Translation gives CASSLVAGPETQYF.

The chain carries TRBV29-1 and TRBJ2-3; 9 nucleotides align to TRBD2. CDR3 length equals 14 residues. Germline V gives CDR1 SQVTM, CDR2 ANQGSEA. CDR3 in DNA: TGCAGTGATTGGGCTAGCGGGGATGCAGATACGCAGTATTTT. Translation gives CSDWASGDADTQYF.

V is TRBV15 and J is TRBJ2-3; TRBD2 might be the D (6 bases). The V end lost 0 bases, the J end lost 4 bases, and 14 bases lay between the germline ends. The CDR3 totals 16 residues. Germline V gene sequence: CDR1 LNHNV, CDR2 YYDKDF (reference sequence). In nucleotides, the CDR3 is TGTGCCACCAGCAGAGAGCGGGGTAGCGTTGCAGATACGCAGTATTTT. The encoded protein is CATSRERGSVADTQYF.

The chain's CDR3 is CASSQDGTSGYEQYF. CDR3 nucleotide sequence: TGCGCCAGCAGCCAAGATGGGACTAGCGGCTACGAGCAGTACTTC. The V and J genes are TRBV4-3 and TRBJ2-7; 11 bases are shared with TRBD2. J gave up 3 bases and V 0 bases, and 1 base lay outside the gene matches. This CDR3 is 15 amino acids long. CDR1 and CDR2 from the germline V gene are LGHNA and YSLEER.

The chain carries TRBV19 and TRBJ1-2; D perhaps matches TRBD1 (5 bases). Trimming left V 2 bases short and J 4 bases short, with 17 bases between. Germline V CDR1 and CDR2: LNHDA, SQIVND (reference sequence). The CDR3 consists of 16 residues. CDR3 residues: CASSIQSDITFYGYTF. The CDR3 DNA follows: TGTGCCAGTAGTATACAATCGGACATAACTTTCTATGGCTACACCTTC.

The gene calls are TRBV5-1 and TRBJ1-4; 8 bases are a match to TRBD1. V lost 4 bases and J lost 0; bases outside the gene matches: 5. This CDR3 has 16 amino acids. Germline CDR1 reads SGHRS; CDR2 reads YFSETQ. The CDR3 DNA reads as TGCGCCAGCAGCCCTGGGACAGGAGCAACTAATGAAAAACTGTTTTTT. This codes for CASSPGTGATNEKLFF.

The CDR3 coding sequence is TGTGCCAGCAGCCCCCGGACAGGGACCACAGATACGCAGTATTTT. Translated: CASSPRTGTTDTQYF. The J gene is TRBJ2-3, the V gene TRBV9; TRBD1 matches at 8 bases. The CDR3 spans 15 residues. The V gene's germline CDR1 is SGDLS and CDR2 YYNGEE. V trimming: 4 bases; J trimming: 2 bases; junction bases outside the gene matches: 6.

This clone has just a few counts. CDR3 residues: CASSTENRGTYGYTF. CDR3 sequence (DNA): TGTGCCAGTAGTACGGAAAACAGGGGCACCTATGGCTACACCTTC. The rearrangement uses TRBV19 and TRBJ1-2; 7 nucleotides line up with TRBD1. This CDR3 region has 15 residues. V shed 4 bases and J 4 bases; nucleotides not matched to a gene: 9. Germline loops: CDR1 LNHDA, CDR2 SQIVND (reference sequence). Variable domain in full (rest from reference TRBV19 and TRBJ1-2): DGGITQSPKYLFRKEGQNVTLSCEQNLNHDAMYWYRQDPGQGLRLIYYSQIVNDFQKGDIAEGYSVSREKKESFPLTVTSAQKNPTAFYLCASSTENRGTYGYTFGSGTRLTVV.

The chain employs TRBV7-9 and TRBJ2-1; D possibly corresponds to TRBD1 (6 bases). The CDR3 runs 12 residues. V was trimmed by 1 base and J by 13 bases, leaving 11 bases between them. Germline V gives CDR1 SEHNR, CDR2 FQNEAQ (reference sequence). This CDR3 is CASSLGRGSQFF. DNA of the CDR3: TGTGCCAGCAGCTTAGGCAGGGGCTCCCAGTTCTTC.

This clone was counted only a few times. The V call is TRBV2, the J call TRBJ2-1; 8 nucleotides agree with TRBD2. V lost 6 bases and J lost 4; bases outside the gene matches: 14. The CDR3 is 17 residues long. The germline V gene has CDR1 SNHLY and CDR2 FYNNEI. The CDR3 spells CASRAPPLAAVYNEQFF. CDR3 nucleotides: TGTGCCAGCAGAGCCCCCCCACTAGCGGCCGTTTACAATGAGCAGTTCTTC.

The table lists this clone with a few counts. V gene TRBV5-4 combines with J gene TRBJ1-2, with 7 positions matching TRBD1. Germline-derived CDR1 and CDR2 are SGHNT and YYREEE (reference sequence). With V trimmed by 3 bases and J by 0 bases, 2 bases remained unmatched. This CDR3 is 14 amino acids long. The CDR3 sequence: CASSSGTANYGYTF. CDR3 DNA: TGTGCCAGCAGCTCAGGGACAGCTAACTATGGCTACACCTTC.

This clone has a handful of counts. The chain is built from TRBV30 and TRBJ1-1; D is undetermined. This CDR3 region has 11 residues. CDR1 is GTSNPN and CDR2 is SVGIG in the germline V gene (reference sequence). V lost 3 bases and J lost 2, with 4 bases in between. Here the CDR3 reads CAWRSNTEAFF. Written as DNA, the CDR3 is TGTGCCTGGAGGTCAAACACTGAAGCTTTCTTT. Variable domain in full (rest from reference TRBV30 and TRBJ1-1): SQTIHQWPATLVQPVGSPLSLECTVEGTSNPNLYWYRQAAGRGLQLLFYSVGIGQISSEVPQNLSASRPQDRQFILSSKKLLLSDSGFYLCAWRSNTEAFFGQGTRLTVV.

The chain links TRBV30 to TRBJ2-3, with TRBD2 matching 8 bases. CDR3 size: 15 residues. J was trimmed by 4 bases and V by 7 bases; bases with no gene match: 13. Germline-derived CDR1 and CDR2 are GTSNPN and SVGIG (reference sequence). The CDR3 sequence is CAFSWTGGVSDTQYF. The DNA for the CDR3 is TGTGCCTTCTCATGGACGGGGGGGGTTTCAGATACGCAGTATTTT.

J is TRBJ2-2 and V is TRBV7-2; no firm D call. Trimming cost V 5 bases and J 0 bases, with 13 bases left between them. Germline values: CDR1 SGHTA, CDR2 FQGNSA. The CDR3 is 16 amino acids. CDR3 nucleotides: TGTGCCAGCAGCAAGGCGGTTTCGGCGAACACCGGGGAGCTGTTTTTT. As protein: CASSKAVSANTGELFF.

The J gene is TRBJ1-1, the V gene TRBV2, with D unresolved. V was clipped by 7 bases and J by 1 base, with 10 bases between them. The CDR3 is 13 amino acids. Germline V gives CDR1 SNHLY, CDR2 FYNNEI. The CDR3 DNA follows: TGTGCCAGCACGGTCTCAGGGAACACTGAAGCTTTCTTT. Translated, it gives CASTVSGNTEAFF.

This rearrangement joins TRBV28 to TRBJ2-1, with D perhaps TRBD2 (7 bases). The V end lost 7 bases, the J end lost 7 bases, and 20 bases lay between the germline ends. The CDR3 is 15 residues long. CDR1 is MDHEN and CDR2 is SYDVKM in the germline V gene. Written as DNA, the CDR3 is TGTGCCAGCACCTTGATGAGGGGGGGACCGAATGAGCAGTTCTTC. It yields the protein CASTLMRGGPNEQFF.

This clone showed up just a few times. V is TRBV5-1 and J is TRBJ2-7, with 13 bases that match TRBD2. Germline lookup yields CDR1 SGHRS and CDR2 YFSETQ. V dropped 4 bases and J dropped 5; count of bases not matched to a gene: 9. The CDR3 consists of 16 residues. The CDR3 nucleotides read TGCGCCAGCAGCCGATTAGGGACTAGCGGGACCAACGAGCAGTACTTC. Encoded protein: CASSRLGTSGTNEQYF.

The rearrangement uses TRBV7-9 and TRBJ2-5, with 7 positions matching TRBD1. V was pared by 7 bases and J by 2 bases, with 13 bases of the junction left unmatched. The CDR3 totals 16 residues. Germline values: CDR1 SEHNR, CDR2 FQNEAQ (reference sequence). The CDR3 sequence is CASNHNMGQRQETQYF. In nucleotides, the CDR3 is TGTGCCAGCAACCATAACATGGGACAGCGACAAGAGACCCAGTACTTC. The variable domain in full, completed from reference TRBV7-9 and TRBJ2-5, reads DTGVSQNPRHKITKRGQNVTFRCDPISEHNRLYWYRQTLGQGPEFLTYFQNEAQLEKSRLLSDRFSAERPKGSFSTLEIQRTEQGDSAMYLCASNHNMGQRQETQYFGPGTRLLVL.

This chain joins TRBV7-2 and TRBJ2-1, with D uncertain. Germline CDR1 and CDR2: SGHTA and FQGNSA. This CDR3 is 13 amino acids long. The germline V and J ends were trimmed by 1 base and 5 bases, with 6 bases remaining between them. Here the CDR3 DNA reads TGTGCCAGCAGCTTAGGCCTAAACAATGAGCAGTTCTTC. It yields the protein CASSLGLNNEQFF.

V usage is TRBV7-2 and J usage is TRBJ1-4; 7 bases match TRBD1. This CDR3 region has 16 residues. Per the germline V gene, CDR1 is SGHTA and CDR2 is FQGNSA. V shed 1 base, J shed 4 bases, and the junction held 6 bases outside the gene matches. CDR3 sequence: CASSLVGQADNEKLFF. CDR3 DNA sequence: TGTGCCAGCAGCTTAGTAGGACAGGCGGATAATGAAAAACTGTTTTTT.

This chain links TRBV5-1 with TRBJ2-5; TRBD2 matches 12 bases. The CDR3 sequence is 17 residues long. CDR1 SGHRS and CDR2 YFSETQ come from the germline V gene. The ends lost 2 bases at V and 5 bases at J; junction bases unmatched: 10. The DNA for the CDR3 is TGCGCCAGCAGCTTAAGGCCTAGCGGGGGGGCCGGTGAGACCCAGTACTTC. Protein sequence: CASSLRPSGGAGETQYF.

This clone was counted only a few times. J is TRBJ2-7 and V is TRBV9, with 10 bases identical to TRBD1. The CDR3 consists of 16 residues. J lost 5 bases, V lost 0 bases, and 8 bases had no gene match. Germline CDR1 reads SGDLS; CDR2 reads YYNGEE. The CDR3 nucleotides are TGTGCCAGCAGCGTAGCAGGGACAGGGGAGATCCACGAGCAGTACTTC. The encoded protein is CASSVAGTGEIHEQYF.